This T cell receptor beta chain was identified during a study of cytomegalovirus exposure and HLA in healthy donors. This CDR3 spans 15 amino acids. Germline assignment: CDR1 SNHLY and CDR2 FYNNEI. V lost 3 bases and J lost 3; bases outside the gene matches: 3. Amplification used 60 Vbeta primers and 13 Jbeta primers. The method was immunoSEQ multiplex PCR; TCRdb's version includes in-frame clones alone and lacks a portion of them. The sample has about 150,000 clones, 75% to 85% seen once; the top ten hold roughly 6.5%. The V and J genes are TRBV2 and TRBJ2-2, with 8 bases fitting TRBD2. The clonotype originates from a man between 50 and 59 years old in good health and CMV-seropositive. The source material was PBMCs. DNA for the CDR3: TGTGCCAGCAGTGACAGGCGGGGGGACACCGGGGAGCTGTTTTTT. Its protein product is CASSDRRGDTGELFF. Drawing the rest from reference TRBV2 and TRBJ2-2, the complete variable domain is EPEVTQTPSHQVTQMGQEVILRCVPISNHLYFYWYRQILGQKVEFLVSFYNNEISEKSEIFDDQFSVERPDGSNFTLKIRSTKLEDSAMYFCASSDRRGDTGELFFGEGSRLTVL.